These 23 T cell receptor beta chains came from one sample sequenced in a study of T cell responses to AZD1222 COVID-19 vaccine. The data were produced by immunoSEQ multiplex PCR, yet TCRdb's version contains in-frame clones alone and is incomplete. This sample has roughly 150,000 clones, with under 95% found just once. Source: peripheral blood, taken 28 days after the second AZD1222 dose. The receptors originated from an adult who received the AZD1222 COVID-19 vaccine.

This chain uses TRBV27 with TRBJ2-2; D unclear. V dropped 5 bases and J dropped 0 bases, with 1 base sitting between them. Germline V gene lookup returns CDR1 MNHEY and CDR2 SMNVEV (reference sequence). This CDR3 contains 12 residues. This CDR3 is CASSTNTGELFF. CDR3 DNA: TGTGCCAGCAGTACGAACACCGGGGAGCTGTTTTTT.

The chain links TRBV19 to TRBJ2-7, with a weak D call TRBD1 (5 bases). Germline CDR1 LNHDA, CDR2 SQIVND (reference sequence). The germline V and J ends were trimmed by 2 bases and 2 bases, with 13 bases remaining between them. This CDR3 spans 15 amino acids. CDR3 sequence reads: CASSIILGRAYEQYF. For the CDR3, the DNA is TGTGCCAGTAGTATAATTCTGGGCAGGGCCTACGAGCAGTACTTC.

The J gene is TRBJ1-1, the V gene TRBV13; 7 positions match TRBD1. V lost 4 bases and J lost 9; bases outside the gene matches: 8. Germline CDR1 PRHDT, CDR2 FYEKMQ (reference sequence). The CDR3 totals 13 residues. This CDR3 is CASSSRGQLKAFF. CDR3 DNA: TGTGCCAGCAGCTCCAGGGGACAGTTAAAAGCTTTCTTT.

This clone was counted between two and nine times. The J gene is TRBJ1-5, the V gene TRBV7-9; 10 bases align to TRBD1. The CDR3 spans 15 residues. Germline loops: CDR1 SEHNR, CDR2 FQNEAQ (reference sequence). Germline trimming cut 5 bases from V and 2 bases from J; bases unmatched to any gene: 3. The DNA for the CDR3 is TGTGCCAGCAGCAAGGGACAGGGGCGCAATCAGCCCCAGCATTTT. Translation gives CASSKGQGRNQPQHF.

The chain's CDR3 is CASSAGTGGWVGELFF. CDR3 nucleotide sequence: TGTGCCAGCAGCGCCGGGACAGGGGGCTGGGTCGGGGAGCTGTTTTTT. The V gene is TRBV9, the J gene TRBJ2-2; 12 positions match TRBD1. This CDR3 is 16 amino acids long. V gave up 3 bases and J gave up 7 bases; unmatched junction bases: 7. Germline V lookup: CDR1 SGDLS, CDR2 YYNGEE.

The gene calls are TRBV30 and TRBJ1-1; D uncertain. This CDR3 has 11 amino acids. V shed 5 bases and J shed 0 bases, with 4 bases lying between them. The germline V gene encodes CDR1 GTSNPN and CDR2 SVGIG (reference sequence). The CDR3 spells CAWDMNTEAFF. The DNA for the CDR3 is TGTGCCTGGGATATGAACACTGAAGCTTTCTTT.

The V call is TRBV6-4, the J call TRBJ1-2; 7 bases match TRBD1. The CDR3 covers 15 residues. The V segment lost 6 bases and the J segment 0 bases; nucleotides outside the gene matches: 7. Germline loops: CDR1 MRHNA, CDR2 SNTAGT. The DNA of the CDR3 is TGTGCCAGCAGACCCTTTGGGACAGCTAACTATGGCTACACCTTC. It yields the protein CASRPFGTANYGYTF.

The chain links TRBV5-1 to TRBJ2-7; the D is unclear. CDR3 length: 13 amino acids. V lost 4 bases and J lost 4, with 12 bases in between. The V gene's germline CDR1 is SGHRS and CDR2 YFSETQ. CDR3 sequence reads: CASSTPGVYEQYF. The CDR3 DNA is TGCGCCAGCAGCACCCCTGGGGTGTACGAGCAGTACTTC.

This clone has ten or more counts. CDR3 residues: CASSSTGAGDQPQHF. CDR3 sequence (DNA): TGTGCCAGCAGCTCAACTGGGGCAGGGGACCAACCCCAGCATTTT. The chain recombines TRBV7-9 with TRBJ1-5; D is possibly TRBD1 (6 bases). The germline V gene has CDR1 SEHNR and CDR2 FQNEAQ (reference sequence). The V and J ends lost 4 bases and 10 bases respectively, with 20 bases between them. The CDR3 extends over 15 amino acids.

V gene TRBV5-1 combines with J gene TRBJ1-5; 7 bases match TRBD1. This CDR3 region has 14 residues. The junction had 5 bases not matched to a gene; V was cut back by 4 bases and J by 4 bases. Looked up from germline, CDR1 is SGHRS and CDR2 is YFSETQ. CDR3 sequence: CASSPAGQNQPQHF. For the CDR3, the DNA is TGCGCCAGCAGCCCCGCGGGACAGAATCAGCCCCAGCATTTT.

This clone was detected only a few times. V and J are TRBV19 and TRBJ2-3; a possible D gene is TRBD2 (6 bases). Germline CDR1 reads LNHDA; CDR2 reads SQIVND (reference sequence). V was clipped by 8 bases and J by 3 bases, with 21 bases between them. The CDR3 loop spans 16 amino acids. CDR3 protein: CASDQNRRGGTDTQYF. CDR3 DNA sequence: TGTGCCAGTGACCAAAACCGACGTGGGGGGACAGATACGCAGTATTTT.

The rearrangement links TRBV7-2 to TRBJ1-1; 7 nucleotides agree with TRBD1. With 5 bases clipped from V and 5 bases from J, the junction kept 8 bases outside the gene matches. CDR3 size: 14 residues. The germline V gene encodes CDR1 SGHTA and CDR2 FQGNSA. The CDR3 spells CASSTRGFPTEAFF. CDR3 bases: TGTGCCAGCAGCACCAGGGGGTTTCCGACTGAAGCTTTCTTT.

The rearrangement uses TRBV14 and TRBJ2-5, with TRBD2 identical over 9 bases. The V and J ends lost 4 bases and 4 bases, in that order; junction bases with no gene match: 4. Germline V gene data show CDR1 as SGHDN and CDR2 as FVKESK. The CDR3 loop spans 14 amino acids. The CDR3 DNA reads as TGTGCCAGCAGCCTGGGACTAGCCGCAGAGACCCAGTACTTC. Translation gives CASSLGLAAETQYF.

With regard to this clone: Other DNA sequences in the same sample also yield this CDR3. This sequence joins TRBV7-2 and TRBJ1-5, with a possible D match to TRBD1 (6 bases). This CDR3 has 14 residues. Between the trimmed V and J ends, which lost 2 bases and 7 bases, there was a span of 12 bases. CDR1 SGHTA and CDR2 FQGNSA come from the germline V gene. The CDR3 region is CASSLSGGGQPQHF. CDR3 DNA: TGTGCCAGCAGCTTATCTGGGGGCGGACAGCCCCAGCATTTT.

The gene calls are TRBV6-5 and TRBJ1-5; D is perhaps TRBD1 (5 bases). V was shortened by 8 bases and J by 8 bases, with 13 bases between the two germline ends. The V gene's germline CDR1 is MNHEY and CDR2 SVGAGI. This CDR3 has 12 residues. DNA for the CDR3: TGTGCCAGCGTGAGGGGTCAGGAGCCCCAGCATTTT. Residues: CASVRGQEPQHF.

J is TRBJ2-6 and V is TRBV19, with TRBD1 matching 7 bases. CDR3 size: 16 residues. Germline V CDR1 and CDR2: LNHDA, SQIVND (reference sequence). V shed 7 bases and J 0 bases; nucleotides not matched to a gene: 6. The CDR3 DNA reads TGTGCCAGTACCCGGGACAGTAGCTCTGGGGCCAACGTCCTGACTTTC. As protein: CASTRDSSSGANVLTF.

The rearrangement uses TRBV10-3 and TRBJ1-1, with a possible D match to TRBD1 (6 bases). The CDR3 length is 12 residues. Trimming removed 3 bases at V and 7 bases at J, with 9 bases between. CDR1 is ENHRY and CDR2 is SYGVKD in the germline V gene. CDR3 DNA: TGTGCCATCAGTGATCCCAGGGGTGAAGCTTTCTTT. This sequence encodes CAISDPRGEAFF.

V and J are TRBV25-1 and TRBJ1-6; D is unclear. The V and J ends lost 7 bases and 8 bases respectively, with 15 bases between them. The germline V gene has CDR1 MGHDK and CDR2 SYGVNS. The CDR3 consists of 14 residues. In DNA, the CDR3 is TGTGCCAGCAAGGTGGGGTTCCGTGATTCACCCCTCCACTTT. It specifies CASKVGFRDSPLHF.

V and J are TRBV27 and TRBJ1-1, with TRBD1 identical over 8 bases. This CDR3 contains 14 residues. After removal of 2 bases from V and 4 bases from J, the junction contained 3 bases not matched to a gene. The V gene's germline CDR1 is MNHEY and CDR2 SMNVEV (reference sequence). The CDR3 loop reads CASSLGRGPTEAFF. CDR3 DNA sequence: TGTGCCAGCAGTTTAGGCAGGGGGCCCACTGAAGCTTTCTTT.

The rearrangement uses TRBV19 and TRBJ1-1; 8 bases map to TRBD1. J was trimmed by 0 bases and V by 5 bases; bases with no gene match: 5. The CDR3 is made up of 15 amino acids. Germline lookup yields CDR1 LNHDA and CDR2 SQIVND (reference sequence). CDR3 amino acids: CASSPRTGLNTEAFF. For the CDR3, the DNA is TGTGCCAGTAGTCCCAGGACAGGGTTGAACACTGAAGCTTTCTTT. The entire variable domain, with the rest obtained from reference TRBV19 and TRBJ1-1, is as follows: DGGITQSPKYLFRKEGQNVTLSCEQNLNHDAMYWYRQDPGQGLRLIYYSQIVNDFQKGDIAEGYSVSREKKESFPLTVTSAQKNPTAFYLCASSPRTGLNTEAFFGQGTRLTVV.

The V gene is TRBV9, the J gene TRBJ1-3; D is unclear. Germline lookup yields CDR1 SGDLS and CDR2 YYNGEE. The ends were cut back, 4 bases at V and 4 bases at J, with 21 bases in the middle. The CDR3 is 17 amino acids. CDR3 protein: CASSPTIQYSLGNTIYF. The CDR3 coding sequence is TGTGCCAGCAGCCCAACAATTCAATACAGCCTCGGAAACACCATATATTTT.

The chain carries TRBV5-1 and TRBJ1-1; 8 nucleotides line up with TRBD1. This CDR3 is 15 amino acids long. The junction had 10 bases not matched to a gene; V was cut back by 6 bases and J by 3 bases. Germline CDR1 is SGHRS and CDR2 is YFSETQ. The CDR3 loop reads CASNGQGGSDTEAFF. The CDR3 nucleotides are TGCGCCAGCAATGGACAGGGAGGCTCGGACACTGAAGCTTTCTTT.

The chain recombines TRBV24-1 with TRBJ2-1; TRBD2 matches 8 bases. This CDR3 is 16 amino acids long. Germline assignment: CDR1 KGHDR and CDR2 SFDVKD. V shed 2 bases and J 0 bases; nucleotides not matched to a gene: 2. Written as DNA, the CDR3 is TGTGCCACCAGTGATTCGAGCGGGAGCTCCTACAATGAGCAGTTCTTC. Translated: CATSDSSGSSYNEQFF.